Reported below is one T cell receptor beta chain. The data were obtained in a study of blood T cell repertoires in COVID-19. Study summary: Some COVID-19 samples were acute and others convalescent; all came from the United States, Italy and Spain. The cDNA or gDNA used as material had been derived from T cells, B-cell-depleted T cells, or PBMCs.

The V and J ends lost 2 bases and 6 bases, in that order; junction bases with no gene match: 2. From germline, CDR1 is MNHNS and CDR2 SASEGT. The CDR3 spans 15 residues. As originally analysed: Scientists estimated how many nucleated cells there were by amplifying reference gene primers. Clones were read by immunoSEQ multiplex PCR, and TCRdb kept only the in-frame ones, dropping some. From that table come the V and J calls and clone size; the DNA was used to work out D and trimming. The sample consists of a few hundred thousand clones, less than 90% of them appearing once. The TCR originated in a man aged 55 to 69 who had recovered from COVID-19. The chain carries TRBV6-1 and TRBJ1-6; 9 bases match TRBD1. Material: peripheral blood. This CDR3 is CASSEMTGGNSPLHF. The DNA of the CDR3 is TGTGCCAGCAGTGAAATGACAGGGGGTAATTCACCCCTCCACTTT.